This T cell receptor (beta chain) emerged from a study of T cell changes during pregnancy in multiple sclerosis. Using immunoSEQ multiplex PCR, the repertoire was profiled, and TCRdb retains in-frame clones only, with some absent. The sample lists about 98,000 clones; 92% were seen once. CDR3 size: 12 residues. The germline V gene encodes CDR1 MNHEY and CDR2 SVGAGI. The V gene lost 5 bases and the J gene lost 5 bases, with 7 bases spanning the gap. The sample consisted of peripheral blood, taken after pregnancy. V and J are TRBV6-5 and TRBJ2-1; unclear D gene. This sequence was found in a female donor in good health, enrolled as a control in a pregnancy study. Here the CDR3 DNA reads TGTGCCAGCAGTACAATTAACAATGAGCAGTTCTTC. Translating gives CASSTINNEQFF.